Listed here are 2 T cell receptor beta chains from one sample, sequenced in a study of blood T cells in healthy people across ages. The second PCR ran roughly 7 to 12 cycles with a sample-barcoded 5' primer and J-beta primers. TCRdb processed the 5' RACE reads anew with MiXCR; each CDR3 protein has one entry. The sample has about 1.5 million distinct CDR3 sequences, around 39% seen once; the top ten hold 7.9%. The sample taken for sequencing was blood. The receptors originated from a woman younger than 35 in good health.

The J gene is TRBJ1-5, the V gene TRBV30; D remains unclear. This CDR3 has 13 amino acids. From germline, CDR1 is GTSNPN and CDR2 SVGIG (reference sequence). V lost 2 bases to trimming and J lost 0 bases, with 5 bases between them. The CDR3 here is CAWSYDSNQPQHF. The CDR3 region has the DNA TGTGCCTGGAGTTACGATAGCAATCAGCCCCAGCATTTT.

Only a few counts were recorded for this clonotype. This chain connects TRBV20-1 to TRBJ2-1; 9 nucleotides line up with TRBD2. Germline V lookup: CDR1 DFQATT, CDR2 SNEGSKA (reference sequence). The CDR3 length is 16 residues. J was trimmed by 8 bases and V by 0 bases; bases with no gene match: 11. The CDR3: CSARDSGRSLLDEQFF. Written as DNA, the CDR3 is TGCAGTGCTAGAGATAGCGGGAGATCGCTTTTGGATGAGCAGTTCTTC.